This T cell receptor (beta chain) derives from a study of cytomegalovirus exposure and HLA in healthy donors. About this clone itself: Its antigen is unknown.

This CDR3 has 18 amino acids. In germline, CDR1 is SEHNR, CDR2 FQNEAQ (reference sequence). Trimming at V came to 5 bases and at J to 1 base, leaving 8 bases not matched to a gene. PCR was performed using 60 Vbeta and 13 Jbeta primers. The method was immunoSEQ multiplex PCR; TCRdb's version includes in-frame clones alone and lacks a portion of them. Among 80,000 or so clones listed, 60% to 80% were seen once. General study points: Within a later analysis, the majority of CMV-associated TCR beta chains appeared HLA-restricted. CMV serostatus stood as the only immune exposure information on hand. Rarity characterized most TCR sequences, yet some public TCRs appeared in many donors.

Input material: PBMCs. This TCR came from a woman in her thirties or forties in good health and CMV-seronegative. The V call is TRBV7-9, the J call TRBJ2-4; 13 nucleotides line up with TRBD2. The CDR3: CASSPGLAGDAAKNIQYF. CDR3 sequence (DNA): TGTGCCAGCAGCCCCGGACTAGCGGGAGATGCGGCCAAAAACATTCAGTACTTC.